The 25 T cell receptor beta chains in this list originate from one sample, sequenced in a study of T cell responses to AZD1222 COVID-19 vaccine. Here immunoSEQ multiplex PCR was the method, and the copy in TCRdb shows in-frame clones only, minus some. The sample contains 80,000 or so clones, more than 60% of which appear only once. The source was peripheral blood, collected 28 days after the second dose of the MenACWY control vaccine. These receptors were taken from an adult who received the MenACWY meningococcal vaccine as a control.

This clone has just one count. The rearrangement joins TRBV11-2 to TRBJ2-2, with D uncertain. The CDR3 has 13 amino acids. V was shortened by 4 bases and J by 6 bases, with 9 bases between the two germline ends. Germline values: CDR1 SGHAT, CDR2 FQNNGV. CDR3 sequence (DNA): TGTGCCAGCAGCTATTTGTCCCCCGGGGAGCTGTTTTTT. Translated: CASSYLSPGELFF. Full variable domain (missing parts from reference TRBV11-2 and TRBJ2-2): EAGVAQSPRYKIIEKRQSVAFWCNPISGHATLYWYQQILGQGPKLLIQFQNNGVVDDSQLPKDRFSAERLKGVDSTLKIQPAKLEDSAVYLCASSYLSPGELFFGEGSRLTVL.

The rearrangement joins TRBV30 to TRBJ2-2, with D perhaps TRBD1 (5 bases). V lost 1 base and J 3 bases, leaving 9 bases between the germline ends. The CDR3 covers 14 residues. The germline gives CDR1 GTSNPN, CDR2 SVGIG (reference sequence). Here the CDR3 DNA reads TGTGCCTGGAGTGCAGGGATTGACACCGGGGAGCTGTTTTTT. As protein: CAWSAGIDTGELFF.

V and J are TRBV5-6 and TRBJ2-2, with unresolved D. Trimming left V 0 bases short and J 10 bases short, with 10 bases between. CDR3 length equals 13 residues. The germline gives CDR1 SGHDT, CDR2 YYEEEE. The CDR3 nucleotides are TGTGCCAGCAGCTTGGAAGCTGCGGTGGAGCTGTTTTTT. Protein product: CASSLEAAVELFF.

The chain has TRBV5-1 and TRBJ2-7, with 12 bases that match TRBD2. Germline-derived CDR1 and CDR2 are SGHRS and YFSETQ. V lost 4 bases and J lost 2; bases outside the gene matches: 7. This CDR3 is built from 16 residues. The DNA for the CDR3 is TGCGCCAGCAGCCCGGGACTAGCGGGTGTTGCCTACGAGCAGTACTTC. This codes for CASSPGLAGVAYEQYF.

The CDR3 DNA reads as TGCGCCAGCAGCTTGGAAGCGGGAGGGGGCAATGAGCAGTTCTTC. Translation gives CASSLEAGGGNEQFF. The V and J genes are TRBV5-1 and TRBJ2-1; TRBD2 matches at 10 bases. J lost 6 bases, V lost 0 bases, and 3 bases had no gene match. CDR1 is SGHRS and CDR2 is YFSETQ in the germline V gene. The CDR3 has 15 amino acids.

The chain is built from TRBV3-1 (or the pseudogene TRBV3-2) and TRBJ1-5; no clear D gene. The CDR3 is made up of 13 amino acids. The ends were cut back, 0 bases at V and 6 bases at J, with 6 bases in the middle. The germline gives CDR1 LGHDT, CDR2 YNNKEL (reference sequence). CDR3 region: CASSQDGSQPQHF. In DNA, the CDR3 is TGTGCCAGCAGCCAAGATGGAAGTCAGCCCCAGCATTTT.

The chain has TRBV19 and TRBJ2-5; D is undetermined. The CDR3 runs to 14 residues. Trimming shortened V by 5 bases and J by 1 base, and 11 bases separated the two germline ends. From germline, CDR1 is LNHDA and CDR2 SQIVND (reference sequence). The CDR3 is CASSPVGTQETQYF. The DNA for the CDR3 is TGTGCCAGTAGTCCTGTGGGCACCCAAGAGACCCAGTACTTC.

This chain joins TRBV7-6 and TRBJ1-4; no firm D call. Trimming shortened V by 1 base and J by 8 bases, and 17 bases separated the two germline ends. In germline, CDR1 is SGHVS, CDR2 FNYEAQ. The CDR3 runs 16 residues. The CDR3 region is CASSLVPLGLREKLFF. In DNA, the CDR3 is TGTGCCAGCAGCTTAGTACCACTTGGGTTGAGGGAAAAACTGTTTTTT.

J is TRBJ1-1 and V is TRBV7-2; D gene uncertain. V shed 1 base and J shed 5 bases, with 8 bases lying between them. Per germline, CDR1 SGHTA and CDR2 FQGNSA. This CDR3 comprises 13 residues. Here the CDR3 reads CASSLERGTEAFF. The DNA for the CDR3 is TGTGCCAGCAGCTTAGAACGGGGAACTGAAGCTTTCTTT. The entire variable domain, with the rest obtained from reference TRBV7-2 and TRBJ1-1, is as follows: GAGVSQSPSNKVTEKGKDVELRCDPISGHTALYWYRQSLGQGLEFLIYFQGNSAPDKSGLPSDRFSAERTGGSVSTLTIQRTQQEDSAVYLCASSLERGTEAFFGQGTRLTVV.

The chain is built from TRBV5-1 and TRBJ2-7, with D hard to call. This CDR3 is 15 amino acids long. Germline CDR1 SGHRS, CDR2 YFSETQ. V was cut by 1 base and J by 7 bases, with 18 bases left in between. Written as DNA, the CDR3 is TGCGCCAGCAGCTTGACAACAGCCACCTCTGGGGAGCAGTACTTC. Translation: CASSLTTATSGEQYF.

The gene calls are TRBV5-1 and TRBJ1-3; D gene unclear. Germline V gives CDR1 SGHRS, CDR2 YFSETQ. The CDR3 runs 14 residues. V dropped 0 bases and J dropped 4 bases, with 8 bases sitting between them. Here the CDR3 DNA reads TGCGCCAGCAGCTTGGCGGGGTACGGAAACACCATATATTTT. It codes for CASSLAGYGNTIYF.

On this clone: At one boundary the junction diverges from the germline segment, which might be a read error. The sample carries other DNA sequences with the same CDR3. This chain connects TRBV5-1 to TRBJ1-2; no reliable D call. The CDR3 is 13 residues long. Germline V CDR1 and CDR2: SGHRS, YFSETQ. CDR3 residues: CASSLDGDYGYTF. The CDR3 DNA follows: TGCGCCAGCAGTTTGGACGGAGATTATGGCTACACCTTC.

The CDR3 protein is CASSEAPPSGSTNEQFF. Written as DNA, the CDR3 is TGTGCCAGCAGTGAAGCGCCCCCTAGCGGGAGTACAAATGAGCAGTTCTTC. This rearrangement joins TRBV6-1 to TRBJ2-1, with TRBD2 matching over 10 bases. The J segment lost 7 bases and the V segment lost 0 bases, leaving 9 bases of the junction unmatched. Germline CDR1 is MNHNS and CDR2 is SASEGT. The CDR3 consists of 17 residues.

As for this clone: The sample carries other DNA sequences with the same CDR3. The chain links TRBV5-1 to TRBJ2-7; D is unresolved. V was trimmed by 0 bases and J by 1 base, leaving 5 bases between them. The germline gives CDR1 SGHRS, CDR2 YFSETQ. The CDR3 extends over 13 amino acids. The chain's CDR3 is CASSLGVSYEQYF. The CDR3 region has the DNA TGCGCCAGCAGCTTGGGAGTATCCTACGAGCAGTACTTC.

This clone was seen just once. V usage is TRBV19 and J usage is TRBJ2-2; TRBD2 matches 8 bases. The CDR3 is 14 residues long. CDR1 LNHDA and CDR2 SQIVND come from the germline V gene (reference sequence). The ends lost 5 bases at V and 5 bases at J; junction bases unmatched: 4. CDR3 in amino acids: CASSRRGETGELFF. CDR3 sequence (DNA): TGTGCCAGTAGTCGGCGGGGGGAGACCGGGGAGCTGTTTTTT.

The chain combines TRBV5-6 with TRBJ2-1, with 12 bases aligning to TRBD2. The CDR3 is 18 residues long. V shed 4 bases and J 11 bases; nucleotides not matched to a gene: 19. Germline V gene lookup returns CDR1 SGHDT and CDR2 YYEEEE. CDR3 region: CASSPLTTSGRITMKQFF. CDR3 bases: TGTGCCAGCAGCCCCCTCACAACTAGCGGGAGGATTACAATGAAGCAGTTCTTC.

The rearrangement uses TRBV5-1 and TRBJ2-5, with 7 bases fitting TRBD1. The CDR3 is 15 amino acids. Looked up from germline, CDR1 is SGHRS and CDR2 is YFSETQ. V lost 5 bases, J lost 1 base, and 8 bases stayed unmatched. In DNA, the CDR3 is TGCGCCAGCAGGTCGACAGGGTCCCGCCAAGAGACCCAGTACTTC. It yields the protein CASRSTGSRQETQYF. The full variable domain, completed using reference TRBV5-1 and TRBJ2-5, is KAGVTQTPRYLIKTRGQQVTLSCSPISGHRSVSWYQQTPGQGLQFLFEYFSETQRNKGNFPGRFSGRQFSNSRSEMNVSTLELGDSALYLCASRSTGSRQETQYFGPGTRLLVL.

This clone was detected a few times. This chain connects TRBV6-5 to TRBJ2-1; the match to TRBD2 covers 9 bases. CDR1 and CDR2 (germline): MNHEY, SVGAGI. V was clipped by 7 bases and J by 6 bases; unmatched bases: 7. The length of the CDR3 is 14 residues. CDR3 region: CASKASGDGNEQFF. CDR3 DNA sequence: TGTGCCAGCAAGGCTAGCGGGGATGGCAATGAGCAGTTCTTC.

The chain has TRBV12-3 or TRBV12-4 and TRBJ1-2; perhaps TRBD1 as D (5 bases). This CDR3 region has 12 residues. V was trimmed by 8 bases and J by 4 bases, leaving 11 bases between them. The CDR3 sequence is CASGGKGYGYTF. For the CDR3, the DNA is TGTGCCAGCGGGGGGAAAGGCTATGGCTACACCTTC.

The chain uses TRBV19 and TRBJ2-5; possibly TRBD1 for D (6 bases). CDR3 length: 13 amino acids. V gave up 3 bases and J gave up 3 bases, with 8 bases separating them. The germline V gene has CDR1 LNHDA and CDR2 SQIVND (reference sequence). The CDR3 region is CASSIAGEETQYF. CDR3 DNA sequence: TGTGCCAGTAGTATTGCAGGGGAAGAGACCCAGTACTTC.

This clone was seen more than once but under ten times. The V and J genes are TRBV28 and TRBJ1-2, with 7 bases that match TRBD1. This CDR3 comprises 14 residues. The germline CDR1 and CDR2 sequences are MDHEN and SYDVKM. V was pared by 4 bases and J by 3 bases, with 5 bases of the junction left unmatched. CDR3 DNA: TGTGCCAGCAGTTCGCTCGGACAGGACTATGGCTACACCTTC. It is translated as CASSSLGQDYGYTF.

This clone turned up a few times. Here the CDR3 reads CASSAGRRTYEQYF. The CDR3 DNA reads as TGTGCCAGCAGTGCGGGACGACGGACCTACGAGCAGTACTTC. This chain uses TRBV2 with TRBJ2-7; the D call may be TRBD1 or TRBD2 (5 bases each). Trimming took off 4 bases at V and 2 bases at J, with 12 bases between the two ends. Germline CDR1 is SNHLY and CDR2 is FYNNEI. This CDR3 region has 14 residues.

V usage is TRBV18 and J usage is TRBJ2-2; 8 bases map to TRBD1. This CDR3 contains 15 residues. CDR1 is KGHSH and CDR2 is LQKENI in the germline V gene. V lost 2 bases, J lost 4 bases, and 3 bases stayed unmatched. CDR3 amino acids: CASSPGTGTTGELFF. The CDR3 region has the DNA TGTGCCAGCTCACCAGGGACAGGAACCACCGGGGAGCTGTTTTTT. The whole variable domain, remainder taken from reference TRBV18 and TRBJ2-2, is NAGVMQNPRHLVRRRGQEARLRCSPMKGHSHVYWYRQLPEEGLKFMVYLQKENIIDESGMPKERFSAEFPKEGPSILRIQQVVRGDSAAYFCASSPGTGTTGELFFGEGSRLTVL.

The chain is built from TRBV7-8 and TRBJ2-3; tentatively, D is TRBD1 or TRBD2 (6 bases each). Germline CDR1 reads SGHVS; CDR2 reads FQNEAQ. This CDR3 spans 14 amino acids. V was shortened by 5 bases and J by 1 base, with 10 bases between the two germline ends. The CDR3 loop is CASSPRGRTDTQYF. The CDR3 bases are TGTGCCAGCAGCCCCCGGGGGCGCACAGATACGCAGTATTTT.

The CDR3 spells CATTGFRDTIYF. Written as DNA, the CDR3 is TGTGCCACCACAGGGTTTCGGGACACCATATATTTT. This chain joins TRBV10-3 and TRBJ1-3, with D perhaps TRBD1 (6 bases). The CDR3 spans 12 residues. Germline CDR1 ENHRY, CDR2 SYGVKD. V dropped 10 bases and J dropped 8 bases, with 15 bases sitting between them.